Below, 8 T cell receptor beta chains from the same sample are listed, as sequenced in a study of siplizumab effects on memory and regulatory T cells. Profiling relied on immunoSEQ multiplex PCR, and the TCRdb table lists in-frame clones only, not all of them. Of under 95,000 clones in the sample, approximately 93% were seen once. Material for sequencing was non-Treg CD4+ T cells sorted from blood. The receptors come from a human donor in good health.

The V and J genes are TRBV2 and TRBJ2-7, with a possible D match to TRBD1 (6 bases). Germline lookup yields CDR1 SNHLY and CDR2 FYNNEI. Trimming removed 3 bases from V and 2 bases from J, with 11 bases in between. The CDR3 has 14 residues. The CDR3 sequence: CASSDFAGAYEQYF. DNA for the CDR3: TGTGCCAGCAGTGATTTTGCAGGGGCCTACGAGCAGTACTTC.

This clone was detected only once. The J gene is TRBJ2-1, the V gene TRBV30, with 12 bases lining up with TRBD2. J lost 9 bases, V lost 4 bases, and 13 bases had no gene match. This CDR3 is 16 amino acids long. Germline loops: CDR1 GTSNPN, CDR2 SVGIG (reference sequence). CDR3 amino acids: CAWMWGLAGGPGEQFF. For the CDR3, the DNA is TGTGCCTGGATGTGGGGGCTAGCGGGAGGGCCGGGTGAGCAGTTCTTC.

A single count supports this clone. The DNA for the CDR3 is TGTGCCAGTAGTCGACAGGGGATAGCCAAAAACATTCAGTACTTC. Translating gives CASSRQGIAKNIQYF. The chain has TRBV19 and TRBJ2-4, with 8 bases matching TRBD1. The CDR3 loop spans 15 amino acids. The germline gives CDR1 LNHDA, CDR2 SQIVND (reference sequence). The junction had 3 bases not matched to a gene; V was cut back by 5 bases and J by 0 bases.

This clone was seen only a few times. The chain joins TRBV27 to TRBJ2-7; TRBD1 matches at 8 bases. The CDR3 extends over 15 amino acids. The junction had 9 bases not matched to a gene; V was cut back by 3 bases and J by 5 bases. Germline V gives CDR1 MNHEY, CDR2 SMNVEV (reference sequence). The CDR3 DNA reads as TGTGCCAGCAGTTTGGGCAGGGGGCTCCTTGACGAGCAGTACTTC. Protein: CASSLGRGLLDEQYF.

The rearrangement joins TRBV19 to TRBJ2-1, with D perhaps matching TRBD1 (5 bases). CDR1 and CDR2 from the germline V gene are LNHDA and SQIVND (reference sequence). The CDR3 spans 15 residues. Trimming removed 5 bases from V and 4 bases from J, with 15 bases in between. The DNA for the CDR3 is TGTGCCAGTAGTCCCTGGGGCTCTAGGTACAATGAGCAGTTCTTC. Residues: CASSPWGSRYNEQFF.

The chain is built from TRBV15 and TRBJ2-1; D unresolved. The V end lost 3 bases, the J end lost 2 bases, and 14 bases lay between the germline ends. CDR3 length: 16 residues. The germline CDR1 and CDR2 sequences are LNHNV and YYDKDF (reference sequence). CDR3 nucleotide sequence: TGTGCCACCAGCAGCGGGTTAGGTCTGACCTACAATGAGCAGTTCTTC. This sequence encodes CATSSGLGLTYNEQFF.

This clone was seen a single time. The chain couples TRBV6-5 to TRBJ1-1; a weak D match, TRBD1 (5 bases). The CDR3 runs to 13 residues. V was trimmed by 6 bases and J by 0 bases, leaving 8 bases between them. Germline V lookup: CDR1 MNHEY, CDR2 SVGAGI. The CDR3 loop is CASRPQVNTEAFF. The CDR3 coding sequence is TGTGCCAGCAGACCACAGGTGAACACTGAAGCTTTCTTT.

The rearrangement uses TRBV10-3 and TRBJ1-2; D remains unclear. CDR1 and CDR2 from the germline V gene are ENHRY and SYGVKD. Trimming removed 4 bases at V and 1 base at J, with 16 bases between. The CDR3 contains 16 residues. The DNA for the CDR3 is TGTGCCATCAGTGTGTCAGGTTCCGACCTTAACTATGGCTACACCTTC. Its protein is CAISVSGSDLNYGYTF.